Listed here are 17 T cell receptor beta chains from one sample, sequenced in a study of T cells after yellow fever vaccination. MiXCR was run by TCRdb on the 5' RACE reads, yielding one entry per CDR3 protein. The data show 300,000 or so distinct CDR3 sequences, roughly 6.8% seen once. The sample here was PBMCs, taken roughly 47 days after the first yellow fever vaccination. The receptors come from a man between 18 and 29 years old who received the YFV17D yellow fever vaccine.

This clonotype was detected ten times or more. The rearrangement links TRBV5-1 to TRBJ2-2; possible D gene TRBD1, 6 bases. The germline CDR1 and CDR2 sequences are SGHRS and YFSETQ. The V end was cut by 5 bases, the J end by 2 bases, with 10 bases between. CDR3 size: 14 residues. The CDR3 spells CASRTQGNTGELFF. The CDR3 DNA is TGCGCCAGCAGGACACAGGGAAACACCGGGGAGCTGTTTTTT.

The chain is built from TRBV4-3 and TRBJ1-1; no reliable D call. Trimming cost V 0 bases and J 12 bases, with 14 bases left between them. In germline, CDR1 is LGHNA, CDR2 YSLEER. This CDR3 spans 13 amino acids. As DNA, the CDR3 is TGCGCCAGCAGCCAAGATGTGTCCTTGCCGCCTTTCTTT. This codes for CASSQDVSLPPFF.

The chain couples TRBV2 to TRBJ2-4; D may be TRBD2 (5 bases). CDR3 size: 13 residues. CDR1 is SNHLY, CDR2 FYNNEI, per germline. The germline V and J ends were trimmed by 7 bases and 2 bases, with 9 bases remaining between them. In DNA, the CDR3 is TGTGCCAGCACTGGGGAGACCAAAAACATTCAGTACTTC. This gives the protein CASTGETKNIQYF.

The table lists this clonotype with a few counts. This chain uses TRBV7-2 with TRBJ2-3; either TRBD1 or TRBD2 may supply D (5 bases each). Trimming left V 3 bases short and J 5 bases short, with 15 bases between. This CDR3 contains 15 residues. Germline V gene lookup returns CDR1 SGHTA and CDR2 FQGNSA. CDR3 sequence: CASSFTGRLEDTQYF. Here the CDR3 DNA reads TGTGCCAGCAGCTTTACGGGGCGACTGGAAGATACGCAGTATTTT.

This clonotype came up many times. CDR3 residues: CASSSTGNEQYF. The CDR3 nucleotides read TGTGCCAGCAGCTCGACAGGAAACGAGCAGTACTTC. V is TRBV7-2 and J is TRBJ2-7; a possible D gene is TRBD1 (6 bases). Per the germline V gene, CDR1 is SGHTA and CDR2 is FQGNSA. The CDR3 sequence is 12 residues long. Deletions cut 4 bases from V and 5 bases from J, with 9 bases between.

In its sample, this clonotype was seen a few times. CDR3 DNA sequence: TGTGCCAGCAGTCAAACAGGGGGTCAGACCCAGTACTTC. Its translation: CASSQTGGQTQYF. V gene TRBV12-3 or TRBV12-4 combines with J gene TRBJ2-5, with 8 bases fitting TRBD1. The CDR3 sequence is 13 residues long. J was trimmed by 6 bases and V by 5 bases; bases with no gene match: 5.

On this clonotype itself: One junction end disagrees with the germline gene, perhaps due to a read error. The chain combines TRBV5-1 with TRBJ1-1; D not resolved. Germline CDR1 is SGHRS and CDR2 is YFSETQ. The CDR3 is 13 amino acids. The CDR3 is CTSSLTANTEAFF. The CDR3, as DNA: TGCACCAGCAGCCTTACAGCAAACACTGAAGCTTTCTTT.

The gene calls are TRBV5-4 and TRBJ2-1, with 14 bases lining up with TRBD2. This CDR3 spans 20 amino acids. Per the germline V gene, CDR1 is SGHNT and CDR2 is YYREEE (reference sequence). V gave up 0 bases and J gave up 8 bases; unmatched junction bases: 16. The CDR3 spells CASSLGKRVPTSGGVDEQFF. The CDR3 region has the DNA TGTGCCAGCAGCTTGGGAAAGAGGGTGCCGACTAGCGGGGGGGTCGATGAGCAGTTCTTC.

This clonotype was detected a few times. This chain joins TRBV5-1 and TRBJ1-4; D is unclear. The CDR3 is 14 residues long. Germline CDR1 and CDR2: SGHRS and YFSETQ. V lost 3 bases and J 1 base, leaving 7 bases between the germline ends. The CDR3 DNA reads as TGCGCCAGCAGCTCGACGGGAACTAATGAAAAACTGTTTTTT. Translating gives CASSSTGTNEKLFF.

This clonotype was observed once. Compared with germline, one end of the junction differs, possibly owing to a read error. This chain joins TRBV7-2 and TRBJ2-5; the match to TRBD2 covers 14 bases. The CDR3 extends over 16 amino acids. In germline, CDR1 is SGHTA, CDR2 FQGNSA. The CDR3: CASSLVGTSGGEIQYF. For the CDR3, the DNA is TGTGCCAGCAGCTTAGTAGGGACTAGCGGGGGTGAGATCCAGTACTTC.

This clonotype was observed a handful of times. This chain links TRBV7-9 with TRBJ1-1, with 9 bases that match TRBD1. V shed 5 bases, J shed 3 bases, and the junction held 7 bases outside the gene matches. Germline loops: CDR1 SEHNR, CDR2 FQNEAQ (reference sequence). This CDR3 comprises 15 residues. The CDR3 protein is CASSTGTGPDTEAFF. The CDR3 DNA reads TGTGCCAGCAGCACTGGGACAGGGCCTGACACTGAAGCTTTCTTT.

The table lists this clonotype with a few counts. The chain is built from TRBV24-1 and TRBJ1-1; 7 bases align to TRBD1. Germline V gene data show CDR1 as KGHDR and CDR2 as SFDVKD. The CDR3 totals 13 residues. Trimming at V came to 6 bases and at J to 5 bases, leaving 5 bases not matched to a gene. CDR3: CATSYRGNTEAFF. DNA of the CDR3: TGTGCCACCAGTTACAGGGGTAATACTGAAGCTTTCTTT.

This rearrangement joins TRBV20-1 to TRBJ2-1; 7 bases map to TRBD2. In germline, CDR1 is DFQATT, CDR2 SNEGSKA (reference sequence). The CDR3 has 14 residues. With V trimmed by 6 bases and J by 0 bases, 5 bases remained unmatched. DNA for the CDR3: TGCAGTGCCCTGTGGGGGGGCTCCTACAATGAGCAGTTCTTC. Its translation is CSALWGGSYNEQFF.

This clonotype has a handful of counts. In DNA form, the CDR3 reads TGTGCCAGCAGCTTAGAGAGCGGGGGGAAGACCCAGTACTTC. The encoded protein is CASSLESGGKTQYF. This chain uses TRBV7-9 with TRBJ2-5; TRBD2 agrees at 9 bases. This CDR3 spans 14 amino acids. The germline V gene encodes CDR1 SEHNR and CDR2 FQNEAQ (reference sequence). With 1 base clipped from V and 6 bases from J, the junction kept 3 bases outside the gene matches.

The rearrangement links TRBV6-2 or TRBV6-3 to TRBJ2-7; possibly TRBD1 for D (5 bases). CDR3 length: 12 amino acids. Germline values: CDR1 MNHEY, CDR2 SVGEGT. V shed 6 bases and J shed 0 bases, with 6 bases lying between them. The CDR3 here is CASSRVSYEQYV. In DNA, the CDR3 is TGTGCCAGCAGCAGGGTCTCCTACGAGCAGTACGTC.

The chain joins TRBV6-1 to TRBJ2-5; 8 nucleotides align to TRBD2. Germline CDR1 and CDR2: MNHNS and SASEGT. This CDR3 has 16 residues. After removal of 3 bases from V and 2 bases from J, the junction contained 8 bases not matched to a gene. The CDR3 sequence: CASSEGFSGNQETQYF. CDR3 sequence (DNA): TGTGCCAGCAGTGAGGGTTTTAGCGGGAATCAAGAGACCCAGTACTTC.

This clonotype has more than one count but fewer than ten. CDR3 region: CASSGLAGGLNEQFF. The CDR3 DNA reads as TGTGCCAGCAGTGGGCTAGCGGGGGGACTAAATGAGCAGTTCTTC. V and J are TRBV2 and TRBJ2-1, with 11 positions matching TRBD2. The CDR3 runs 15 residues. The germline gives CDR1 SNHLY, CDR2 FYNNEI. V was pared by 4 bases and J by 7 bases, with 6 bases of the junction left unmatched. Together with reference TRBV2 and TRBJ2-1, the CDR3 gives the full variable domain: EPEVTQTPSHQVTQMGQEVILRCVPISNHLYFYWYRQILGQKVEFLVSFYNNEISEKSEIFDDQFSVERPDGSNFTLKIRSTKLEDSAMYFCASSGLAGGLNEQFFGPGTRLTVL.